This note documents a single TCR beta chain sequence. Its antigen is unidentified. The sample belongs to a study of cytomegalovirus exposure and HLA in healthy donors. The germline V gene has CDR1 MNHNY and CDR2 SVGAGI (reference sequence). V shed 10 bases and J 7 bases; nucleotides not matched to a gene: 9. The CDR3 covers 14 residues. Study-level findings and limits: The tendency of first-cohort TCR clusters to co-occur in the roughly 120 validation repertoires was identified by a subsequent analysis.

The data were produced by immunoSEQ multiplex PCR, yet TCRdb's version contains in-frame clones alone and is incomplete. This repertoire shows some 120,000 clones, over 85% found once; its top ten account for under 2%. V gene TRBV6-6 combines with J gene TRBJ2-2; 10 bases are shared with TRBD2. The specimen sequenced was PBMCs. The TCR comes from a woman aged 18-29 years in good health and CMV-seronegative. CDR3 region: CATKAGGLFGELFF. The CDR3 nucleotides are TGTGCCACCAAAGCGGGAGGGCTGTTCGGGGAGCTGTTTTTT.